These 26 T cell receptor beta chains originate from one sample sequenced in a study of T-cell memory formation after mild COVID-19. MiXCR, applied by TCRdb to the 5' RACE reads, yields one record per CDR3 protein. The sample yields around 300,000 distinct CDR3 sequences, under 8.5% seen once. Sequencing was done on a sample of PBMCs or a T cell subset sorted from them (not recorded which). Source of these receptors: a man between 18 and 35 years old who had mild COVID-19 (a few samples of this study predate the infection). Cell type and time point are not known.

This clonotype has at least ten counts. The genes are TRBV5-1 and TRBJ2-2; unclear D gene. The CDR3 is 15 amino acids. Germline CDR1 reads SGHRS; CDR2 reads YFSETQ. V lost 0 bases, J lost 1 base, and 7 bases lay in between. The CDR3 bases are TGCGCCAGCAGCTTGGTACCGGAGAACACCGGGGAGCTGTTTTTT. This gives the protein CASSLVPENTGELFF.

This clonotype appeared a few times. V and J are TRBV10-3 and TRBJ1-2; D remains ambiguous. The CDR3 length is 13 residues. Deletions cut 4 bases from V and 8 bases from J, with 14 bases between. Germline V gene data show CDR1 as ENHRY and CDR2 as SYGVKD. CDR3 coding DNA: TGTGCCATCAGTGCCGGAGAGATTAGAGGCTACACCTTC. Its translation: CAISAGEIRGYTF.

This clonotype was detected ten times or more. This sequence joins TRBV5-1 and TRBJ1-1; 8 nucleotides agree with TRBD1. Germline assignment: CDR1 SGHRS and CDR2 YFSETQ. Germline trimming cut 3 bases from V and 0 bases from J; bases unmatched to any gene: 1. The CDR3 is 14 amino acids. The CDR3 DNA reads as TGCGCCAGCAGCTCGACAGGGGTGAACACTGAAGCTTTCTTT. It is translated as CASSSTGVNTEAFF.

This clonotype came up a few times. The chain links TRBV3-1 to TRBJ1-3; D uncertain. CDR1 and CDR2 from the germline V gene are LGHDT and YNNKEL (reference sequence). V lost 1 base and J lost 11, with 9 bases in between. CDR3 size: 12 residues. The CDR3 DNA follows: TGTGCCAGCAGCCAAGTTCGGGGATCCATATATTTT. Translating it yields CASSQVRGSIYF.

This clonotype has only a few counts. This sequence joins TRBV5-4 and TRBJ2-2, with a possible D match to TRBD1 (8 bases). V lost 4 bases, J lost 5 bases, and 18 bases lay in between. The germline gives CDR1 SGHNT, CDR2 YYREEE (reference sequence). The CDR3 sequence is 16 residues long. The CDR3 DNA is TGTGCCAGCAGCCCCACAGGGGGAGGGTTGACCGGGGAGCTGTTTTTT. It specifies CASSPTGGGLTGELFF.

This clonotype was observed a handful of times. The chain is built from TRBV9 and TRBJ2-1, with unresolved D. Germline V gives CDR1 SGDLS, CDR2 YYNGEE. Trimming stripped 2 bases from V and 8 bases from J, with 20 bases between. The CDR3 totals 16 residues. The CDR3 DNA reads TGTGCCAGCAGCGTCCCCGATAGTCGGATGGCGCATGAGCAGTTCTTC. Its protein is CASSVPDSRMAHEQFF.

This clonotype was detected only a few times. V usage is TRBV7-2 and J usage is TRBJ2-2, with D possibly being TRBD2 (7 bases). This CDR3 spans 16 amino acids. Germline CDR1 SGHTA, CDR2 FQGNSA. Trimming cost V 2 bases and J 5 bases, with 15 bases left between them. CDR3 DNA: TGTGCCAGCAGCTTACCCGCGGGGGCTCTGACCGGGGAGCTGTTTTTT. It specifies CASSLPAGALTGELFF.

Only a few counts were recorded for this clonotype. This chain joins TRBV5-1 and TRBJ2-5, with 10 bases that match TRBD1. There are 15 residues in the CDR3. The ends lost 4 bases at V and 4 bases at J; junction bases unmatched: 7. Germline assignment: CDR1 SGHRS and CDR2 YFSETQ. The CDR3 coding sequence is TGCGCCAGCAGCGAAGGGACAGGGGCGGCAGAGACCCAGTACTTC. Amino acids: CASSEGTGAAETQYF. Using reference TRBV5-1 and TRBJ2-5 for the parts outside the CDR3, the full variable domain is KAGVTQTPRYLIKTRGQQVTLSCSPISGHRSVSWYQQTPGQGLQFLFEYFSETQRNKGNFPGRFSGRQFSNSRSEMNVSTLELGDSALYLCASSEGTGAAETQYFGPGTRLLVL.

This clonotype was counted only a few times. In nucleotides, the CDR3 is TGTGCCAGCAGCTCCCCGGTCGTGGAGACCCAGTACTTC. It codes for CASSSPVVETQYF. The chain has TRBV7-2 and TRBJ2-5; D unresolved. In germline, CDR1 is SGHTA, CDR2 FQGNSA. The CDR3 totals 13 residues. V was pared by 4 bases and J by 5 bases, with 11 bases between.

This clonotype showed up just a few times. The chain carries TRBV19 and TRBJ2-7; D is unclear. Germline CDR1 is LNHDA and CDR2 is SQIVND (reference sequence). This CDR3 comprises 14 residues. Trimming removed 5 bases at V and 0 bases at J, with 11 bases between. CDR3 sequence (DNA): TGTGCCAGTAGTGCCGGCTTGAGCTCCTACGAGCAGTACTTC. Translation gives CASSAGLSSYEQYF.

The table lists this clonotype with a few counts. The chain carries TRBV6-5 and TRBJ1-5; D may be TRBD1 (5 bases). The CDR3 has 15 residues. Trimming took 0 bases from V and 2 from J, leaving 8 bases between them. Germline-derived CDR1 and CDR2 are MNHEY and SVGAGI. The CDR3 DNA sequence: TGTGCCAGCAGTTACTCTCCCAGGGGCAATCAGCCCCAGCATTTT. This translates into CASSYSPRGNQPQHF.

The chain employs TRBV15 and TRBJ2-3; 13 bases are shared with TRBD2. The germline V gene encodes CDR1 LNHNV and CDR2 YYDKDF (reference sequence). V dropped 1 base and J dropped 4; count of bases not matched to a gene: 8. The CDR3 has 18 amino acids. The chain's CDR3 is CATSRGLLAGGSADTQYF. CDR3 coding DNA: TGTGCCACCAGCAGAGGCCTACTAGCGGGGGGGTCGGCAGATACGCAGTATTTT.

This clonotype was counted only a few times. The chain employs TRBV7-2 and TRBJ1-2, with D unresolved. The germline V gene encodes CDR1 SGHTA and CDR2 FQGNSA. V was trimmed by 4 bases and J by 0 bases, leaving 15 bases between them. This CDR3 comprises 16 residues. The CDR3 sequence is CASSSRTENSNYGYTF. The CDR3 DNA reads TGTGCCAGCAGCTCCCGGACGGAAAACTCTAACTATGGCTACACCTTC.

This clonotype was detected a few times. The chain employs TRBV10-3 and TRBJ2-2; the match to TRBD1 covers 9 bases. The germline CDR1 and CDR2 sequences are ENHRY and SYGVKD. Trimming took 7 bases from V and 2 from J; bases not matched to a gene: 8. CDR3 length equals 16 residues. The CDR3 protein is CAITRTGAFNTGELFF. In DNA form, the CDR3 reads TGTGCCATCACCCGGACAGGGGCTTTCAACACCGGGGAGCTGTTTTTT.

This clonotype was detected only a few times. The chain links TRBV7-2 to TRBJ1-5; no definite D call. Germline values: CDR1 SGHTA, CDR2 FQGNSA. The CDR3 is 13 amino acids. V shed 6 bases and J shed 5 bases, with 11 bases lying between them. The CDR3 protein is CASSSRFYQPQHF. CDR3 nucleotide sequence: TGTGCCAGCAGTTCGAGATTCTATCAGCCCCAGCATTTT.

The J gene is TRBJ1-5, the V gene TRBV20-1; 9 bases align to TRBD1. Germline loops: CDR1 DFQATT, CDR2 SNEGSKA (reference sequence). V was clipped by 6 bases and J by 7 bases; unmatched bases: 7. This CDR3 is built from 13 residues. This CDR3 reads CSATGQGEQPQHF. The CDR3 DNA is TGCAGTGCCACGGGACAGGGTGAACAGCCCCAGCATTTT.

This clonotype has only a few counts. The V call is TRBV15, the J call TRBJ2-2; TRBD1 agrees at 8 bases. This CDR3 is 14 amino acids long. CDR1 and CDR2 (germline): LNHNV, YYDKDF (reference sequence). Losses at the gene ends were 4 bases for V and 6 bases for J; bases not matched to a gene: 4. CDR3 sequence (DNA): TGTGCCACCAGCATGAGACAGGGGTCCGGGGAGCTGTTTTTT. This translates into CATSMRQGSGELFF.

In its sample, this clonotype was seen a few times. The rearrangement links TRBV5-1 to TRBJ2-7; D gene unclear. CDR3 length equals 12 residues. The V gene's germline CDR1 is SGHRS and CDR2 YFSETQ. V gave up 4 bases and J gave up 7 bases, with 12 bases separating them. CDR3 in DNA: TGCGCCAGCAGCCGCGACCCCGCAGAGCAGTACTTC. Its translation: CASSRDPAEQYF.

Many counts were recorded for this clonotype. J is TRBJ1-6 and V is TRBV6-5; no clear D gene. CDR1 is MNHEY and CDR2 is SVGAGI in the germline V gene. This CDR3 contains 16 residues. With 0 bases removed from V and 8 bases from J, the gap between germline ends came to 14 bases. This CDR3 is CASSYSIVVVDSPLHF. In DNA, the CDR3 is TGTGCCAGCAGTTACTCGATTGTGGTAGTGGATTCACCCCTCCACTTT.

This chain uses TRBV10-3 with TRBJ2-7; D is unclear. The CDR3 has 13 residues. V lost 4 bases to trimming and J lost 2 bases, with 9 bases between them. Per the germline V gene, CDR1 is ENHRY and CDR2 is SYGVKD. The CDR3 coding sequence is TGTGCCATCAGTGCAGACGGTGCCTACGAGCAGTACGTC. Residues: CAISADGAYEQYV.

The sample holds a few counts of this clonotype. CDR3 sequence (DNA): TGCGCCAGCAGCTACCGGCTAGCGGGGGACACCGGGGAGCTGTTTTTT. This sequence encodes CASSYRLAGDTGELFF. This rearrangement joins TRBV5-1 to TRBJ2-2; 10 nucleotides match TRBD2. Per the germline V gene, CDR1 is SGHRS and CDR2 is YFSETQ. J lost 3 bases, V lost 3 bases, and 5 bases had no gene match. This CDR3 is built from 16 residues. The variable domain in full, completed from reference TRBV5-1 and TRBJ2-2, reads KAGVTQTPRYLIKTRGQQVTLSCSPISGHRSVSWYQQTPGQGLQFLFEYFSETQRNKGNFPGRFSGRQFSNSRSEMNVSTLELGDSALYLCASSYRLAGDTGELFFGEGSRLTVL.

This clonotype has a count of ten or more. The chain uses TRBV25-1 and TRBJ2-5; TRBD1 matches at 11 bases. This CDR3 comprises 18 residues. With V trimmed by 0 bases and J by 6 bases, 12 bases remained unmatched. CDR1 and CDR2 (germline): MGHDK, SYGVNS. The CDR3 reads CASSEYKGQGVRAQTQYF. CDR3 DNA sequence: TGTGCCAGCAGTGAATATAAGGGACAGGGGGTAAGGGCACAGACCCAGTACTTC.

This clonotype was recorded at least ten times. J is TRBJ1-2 and V is TRBV4-2; TRBD1 is a possible D gene (6 bases). Trimming took off 4 bases at V and 8 bases at J, with 17 bases between the two ends. The CDR3 sequence is 14 residues long. CDR1 is LGHNA, CDR2 YNFKEQ, per germline. The CDR3 protein is CASSPTGGVGGYTF. The CDR3 nucleotides read TGTGCCAGCAGCCCCACCGGGGGCGTCGGGGGCTACACCTTC.

This clonotype was counted between two and nine times. The rearrangement joins TRBV7-6 to TRBJ2-5; 7 nucleotides align to TRBD1. This CDR3 comprises 15 residues. J gave up 4 bases and V 0 bases, and 5 bases lay outside the gene matches. Germline V lookup: CDR1 SGHVS, CDR2 FNYEAQ. CDR3 sequence (DNA): TGTGCCAGCAGCTTAGCAGGGGGCTCGGGAGAGACCCAGTACTTC. Translation gives CASSLAGGSGETQYF.

Of note for this clonotype: A read error may account for a junction end that differs from germline. This CDR3 reads CASSAGRGPTSGDNVLTF. As DNA, the CDR3 is TGCGCCAGCAGCGCGGGACGGGGCCCAACATCTGGGGACAACGTCCTGACTTTC. The chain combines TRBV5-1 with TRBJ2-6, with D tentatively TRBD2 (6 bases). This CDR3 spans 18 amino acids. Germline V gene sequence: CDR1 SGHRS, CDR2 YFSETQ.

This clonotype was detected many times. The chain combines TRBV15 with TRBJ2-2; 15 bases are a match to TRBD2. The CDR3 totals 19 residues. The junction had 8 bases not matched to a gene; V was cut back by 5 bases and J by 1 base. The germline V gene has CDR1 LNHNV and CDR2 YYDKDF (reference sequence). The CDR3 nucleotides are TGTGCCACCAGCTCCCTGGGGACTAGCGGGGGGAAGAACACCGGGGAGCTGTTTTTT. It encodes CATSSLGTSGGKNTGELFF.